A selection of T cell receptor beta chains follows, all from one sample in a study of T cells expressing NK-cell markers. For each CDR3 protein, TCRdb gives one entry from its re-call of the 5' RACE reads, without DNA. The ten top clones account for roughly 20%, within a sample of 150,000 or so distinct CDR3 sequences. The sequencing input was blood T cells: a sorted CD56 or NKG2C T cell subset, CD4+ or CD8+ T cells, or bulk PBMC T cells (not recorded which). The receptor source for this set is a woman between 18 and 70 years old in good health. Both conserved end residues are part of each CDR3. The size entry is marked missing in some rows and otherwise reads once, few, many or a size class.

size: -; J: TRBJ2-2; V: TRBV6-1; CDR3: CASTPGQLIGELFF
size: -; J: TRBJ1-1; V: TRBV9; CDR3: CASSPEARKTGNTEAFF
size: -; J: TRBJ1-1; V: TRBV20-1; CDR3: CSARDRRQGWGTEAFF
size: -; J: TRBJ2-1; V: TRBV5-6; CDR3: CASSLVGGRAYNEQFF
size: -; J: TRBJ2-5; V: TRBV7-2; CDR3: CASSLASGRAKETQYF
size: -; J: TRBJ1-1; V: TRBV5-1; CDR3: CASRGGSELEAFF
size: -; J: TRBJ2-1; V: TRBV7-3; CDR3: CASSPLGWNEQFF
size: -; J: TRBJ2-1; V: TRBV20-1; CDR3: CSAPPRRGMVHNEQFF
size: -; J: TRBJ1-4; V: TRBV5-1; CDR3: CASSFGPDREGEKLFF
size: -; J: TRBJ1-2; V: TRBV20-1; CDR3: CSATGQGLGYGYTF
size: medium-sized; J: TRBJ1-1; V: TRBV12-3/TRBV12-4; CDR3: CASSTGTGDEAFF
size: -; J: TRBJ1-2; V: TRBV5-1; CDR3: CASSEGSTYTF
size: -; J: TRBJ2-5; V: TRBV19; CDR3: CASRGAALPETQYF
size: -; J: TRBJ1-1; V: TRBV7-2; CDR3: CASSLVGTGGGTEAFF
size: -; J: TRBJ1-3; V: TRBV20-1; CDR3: CSASAGVISGNTIYF
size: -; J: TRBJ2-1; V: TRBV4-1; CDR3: CASSHPGLGNNEQFF
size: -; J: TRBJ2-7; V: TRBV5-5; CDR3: CASSFPPYYEQYF
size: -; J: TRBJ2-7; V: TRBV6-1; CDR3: CASRPGQGESYEQYF
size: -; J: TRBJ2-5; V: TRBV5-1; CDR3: CASSSRGPASETQYF
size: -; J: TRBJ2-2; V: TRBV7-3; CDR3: CASSPQGASRPGELFF
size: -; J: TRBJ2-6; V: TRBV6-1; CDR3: CASSETGTGANVLTF
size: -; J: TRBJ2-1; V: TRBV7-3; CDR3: CASSLRLTSGNEQFF
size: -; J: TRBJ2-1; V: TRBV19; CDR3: CASSITAGVGEQFF
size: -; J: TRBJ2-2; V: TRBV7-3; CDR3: CASSLTAGLATGELFF
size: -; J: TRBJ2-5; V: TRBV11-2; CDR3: CASSYRSPEVTQYF
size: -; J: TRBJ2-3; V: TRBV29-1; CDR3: CSVEQGYGTDTQYF
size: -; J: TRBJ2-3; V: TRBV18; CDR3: CASSPYRLETDTQYF
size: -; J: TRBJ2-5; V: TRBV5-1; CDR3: CASSLIGTRQETQYF
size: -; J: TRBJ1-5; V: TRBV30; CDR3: CAWSGPGTGTNQPQHF
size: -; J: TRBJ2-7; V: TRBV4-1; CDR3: CASSPGLGFYEQYF
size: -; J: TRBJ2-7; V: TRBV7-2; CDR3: CASQLSSGAYEQYF
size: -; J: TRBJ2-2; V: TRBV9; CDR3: CASSPTGGSGELFF
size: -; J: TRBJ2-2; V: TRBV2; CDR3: CASSESLFGTGELFF
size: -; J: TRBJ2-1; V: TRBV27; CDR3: CASSFTGGEGNEQFF
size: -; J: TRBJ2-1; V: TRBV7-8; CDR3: CASSPSRLDYNEQFF
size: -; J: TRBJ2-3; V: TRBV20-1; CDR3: CSASERGGPDTQYF
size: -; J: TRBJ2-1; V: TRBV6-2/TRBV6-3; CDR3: CASSWEGQSNEQFF
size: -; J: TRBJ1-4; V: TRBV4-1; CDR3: CASSQGLREGEKLFF
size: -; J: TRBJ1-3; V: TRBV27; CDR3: CASSNTGGSGNTIYF
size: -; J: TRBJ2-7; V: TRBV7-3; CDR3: CASSLTGLAGVEQYF
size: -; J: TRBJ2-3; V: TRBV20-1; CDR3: CSVGTANTDTQYF
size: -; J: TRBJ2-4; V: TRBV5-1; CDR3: CASRFSTGRDIQYF
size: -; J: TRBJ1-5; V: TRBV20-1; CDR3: CSASPRQGRHQPQHF
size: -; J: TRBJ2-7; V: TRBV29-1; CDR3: CSVSGRAEEQYF
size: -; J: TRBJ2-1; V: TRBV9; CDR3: CASSVDWTSGFNEQFF
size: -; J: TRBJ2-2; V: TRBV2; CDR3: CASAGHPNTGELFF
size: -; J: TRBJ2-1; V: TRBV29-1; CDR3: CSVPGLAGPNNEQFF
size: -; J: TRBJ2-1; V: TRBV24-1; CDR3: CATSDPGDTSNEQFF
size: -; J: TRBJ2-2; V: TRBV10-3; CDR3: CAISDGGRGTGELFF
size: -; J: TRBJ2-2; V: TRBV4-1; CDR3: CASSQVVREGRVGELFF
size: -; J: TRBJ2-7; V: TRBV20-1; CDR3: CSASKTGGNSYEQYF
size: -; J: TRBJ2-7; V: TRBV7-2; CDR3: CASSLAPTGAQDEQYF
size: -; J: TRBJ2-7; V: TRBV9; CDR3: CASSDTGTNYEQYF